Below, 28 T cell receptor beta chains from the same sample are listed, as sequenced in a study of cytomegalovirus exposure and HLA in healthy donors. The PCR was carried out with 60 Vbeta primers and 13 Jbeta primers. Clones were sequenced by immunoSEQ multiplex PCR, and TCRdb holds only the in-frame ones, with some missing. The sample comprises about 120,000 clones, 65% to 80% of which are singletons, and 3.4% rests with the top ten. Sequenced material: PBMCs. These receptors originate from a man under 40 in good health and CMV-seronegative.

The chain carries TRBV29-1 and TRBJ2-7, with 8 bases identical to TRBD1. Germline V CDR1 and CDR2: SQVTM, ANQGSEA. V lost 6 bases, J lost 3 bases, and 16 bases stayed unmatched. The CDR3 runs 16 residues. CDR3 amino acids: CSVQRPQGAILYEQYF. The CDR3 DNA reads as TGCAGCGTCCAACGCCCCCAGGGGGCAATCCTCTACGAGCAGTACTTC.

V and J are TRBV11-2 and TRBJ2-5, with D perhaps matching TRBD1 (6 bases). Near its end, the DNA agrees better with TRBJ2-7, so the J call may be wrong. This CDR3 has 13 amino acids. Germline V gene lookup returns CDR1 SGHAT and CDR2 FQNNGV. The CDR3: CASSFNRVYEQYF. The CDR3 DNA reads TGTGCCAGCAGCTTTAACAGGGTCTACGAGCAGTACTTC.

The chain employs TRBV5-1 and TRBJ1-1, with D tentatively TRBD1 (5 bases). Germline values: CDR1 SGHRS, CDR2 YFSETQ. This CDR3 is built from 15 residues. Trimming stripped 1 base from V and 5 bases from J, with 15 bases between. In nucleotides, the CDR3 is TGCGCCAGCAGCTTGCGGCGGGGGGTGGGGACTGAAGCTTTCTTT. This encodes CASSLRRGVGTEAFF.

The chain employs TRBV7-2 and TRBJ2-7, with TRBD2 identical over 12 bases. CDR3 length: 15 amino acids. Germline-derived CDR1 and CDR2 are SGHTA and FQGNSA. After removal of 8 bases from V and 3 bases from J, the junction contained 8 bases not matched to a gene. The CDR3 DNA follows: TGTGCCAGCCGGACTAGCGGGACTCACAACTACGAGCAGTACTTC. Residues: CASRTSGTHNYEQYF.

This clone was found a few times. The CDR3 coding sequence is TGTGCCAGCAGTTTAACAGGGCACGGAAACACCATATATTTT. Translated: CASSLTGHGNTIYF. The chain has TRBV28 and TRBJ1-3; tentatively, D is TRBD1 (6 bases). The CDR3 totals 14 residues. The V end was cut by 2 bases, the J end by 4 bases, with 9 bases between. Germline V CDR1 and CDR2: MDHEN, SYDVKM.

The table lists this clone with a count of one. The genes are TRBV13 and TRBJ1-5; perhaps TRBD1 as D (6 bases). Germline CDR1 and CDR2: PRHDT and FYEKMQ (reference sequence). The ends were cut back, 5 bases at V and 2 bases at J, with 10 bases in the middle. This CDR3 is built from 14 residues. The CDR3 region has the DNA TGTGCCAGCAGCGGCCCAGGGGGCAATCAGCCCCAGCATTTT. Its translation: CASSGPGGNQPQHF. The full variable domain, with the rest looked up from reference TRBV13 and TRBJ1-5, is AAGVIQSPRHLIKEKRETATLKCYPIPRHDTVYWYQQGPGQDPQFLISFYEKMQSDKGSIPDRFSAQQFSDYHSELNMSSLELGDSALYFCASSGPGGNQPQHFGDGTRLSIL.

The chain is built from TRBV5-1 and TRBJ2-2, with 9 bases lining up with TRBD2. V dropped 3 bases and J dropped 3; count of bases not matched to a gene: 12. The CDR3 sequence is 18 residues long. Germline V gene sequence: CDR1 SGHRS, CDR2 YFSETQ. The CDR3 reads CASSSPISSGGHTGELFF. The CDR3 nucleotides are TGCGCCAGCAGCTCGCCCATAAGTAGCGGGGGTCACACCGGGGAGCTGTTTTTT.

The CDR3 sequence: CASRSQGGGNQPQHF. CDR3 nucleotides: TGTGCCAGCAGGTCCCAAGGGGGCGGCAATCAGCCCCAGCATTTT. V usage is TRBV28 and J usage is TRBJ1-5, with TRBD1 matching over 7 bases. This CDR3 has 15 residues. The V gene end was trimmed by 6 bases and the J gene end by 2 bases; junction bases not matched to a gene: 7. The V gene's germline CDR1 is MDHEN and CDR2 SYDVKM. The full variable domain, in which reference TRBV28 and TRBJ1-5 provide the parts outside the CDR3, is DVKVTQSSRYLVKRTGEKVFLECVQDMDHENMFWYRQDPGLGLRLIYFSYDVKMKEKGDIPEGYSVSREKKERFSLILESASTNQTSMYLCASRSQGGGNQPQHFGDGTRLSIL.

The chain carries TRBV7-8 and TRBJ2-1; 7 bases align to TRBD2. The ends lost 1 base at V and 10 bases at J; junction bases unmatched: 7. The CDR3 sequence is 14 residues long. Germline values: CDR1 SGHVS, CDR2 FQNEAQ. The CDR3 here is CASSLGIAGEEQFF. The DNA for the CDR3 is TGTGCCAGCAGCTTAGGCATCGCGGGGGAGGAGCAGTTCTTC. The complete variable domain, with remaining parts taken from reference TRBV7-8 and TRBJ2-1, reads GAGVSQSPRYKVAKRGQDVALRCDPISGHVSLFWYQQALGQGPEFLTYFQNEAQLDKSGLPSDRFFAERPEGSVSTLKIQRTQQEDSAVYLCASSLGIAGEEQFFGPGTRLTVL.

This clone was seen only a few times. This chain uses TRBV7-4 with TRBJ1-5; possibly TRBD1 for D (6 bases). This CDR3 spans 12 amino acids. Germline V lookup: CDR1 SGHVT, CDR2 SQSDAQ. Trimming left V 6 bases short and J 13 bases short, with 16 bases between. The CDR3 DNA sequence: TGTGCCAGCAGGCCCAACAGGGAATTGCAGCATTTT. Translation gives CASRPNRELQHF.

The chain employs TRBV27 and TRBJ2-4, with a weak D call TRBD2 (7 bases). The CDR3 runs to 17 residues. Trimming left V 6 bases short and J 9 bases short, with 27 bases between. CDR1 and CDR2 from the germline V gene are MNHEY and SMNVEV (reference sequence). The CDR3 DNA reads as TGTGCCAGCAGCACCGTGGGGGGGCGAAATTTGGAGGGCATTCAGTACTTC. Encoded protein: CASSTVGGRNLEGIQYF.

The chain couples TRBV19 to TRBJ2-7; 9 nucleotides align to TRBD1. V lost 5 bases and J lost 3; bases outside the gene matches: 17. The germline gives CDR1 LNHDA, CDR2 SQIVND (reference sequence). The CDR3 totals 18 residues. The CDR3 nucleotides are TGTGCCAGTAGTGCCGGAATTCTATCCTGGACAGGGGACTACGAGCAGTACTTC. Translated, it gives CASSAGILSWTGDYEQYF.

This clone showed up just a few times. The chain uses TRBV19 and TRBJ1-1; D is unresolved. CDR3 length equals 13 residues. The V end was cut by 7 bases, the J end by 5 bases, with 14 bases between. Germline V gene lookup returns CDR1 LNHDA and CDR2 SQIVND (reference sequence). The CDR3 sequence is CASKQRESTEAFF. Written as DNA, the CDR3 is TGTGCCAGTAAACAAAGGGAGAGTACTGAAGCTTTCTTT.

In this sample, this clone turned up a few times. The CDR3 sequence: CASSFYPGADTEAFF. DNA of the CDR3: TGTGCCAGCAGTTTTTACCCAGGGGCGGACACTGAAGCTTTCTTT. The chain couples TRBV28 to TRBJ1-1; maybe TRBD1 (6 bases). Trimming took 3 bases from V and 3 from J, leaving 14 bases between them. Germline V CDR1 and CDR2: MDHEN, SYDVKM. The CDR3 is 15 residues long.

This chain joins TRBV4-1 and TRBJ2-1; D ambiguous. The CDR3 is made up of 14 amino acids. V lost 1 base and J 5 bases, leaving 9 bases between the germline ends. The germline V gene has CDR1 MGHRA and CDR2 YSYEKL. The chain's CDR3 is CASSQVVQNNEQFF. The CDR3 nucleotides read TGCGCCAGCAGCCAAGTAGTACAGAACAATGAGCAGTTCTTC.

This clone was observed a single time. The chain uses TRBV5-1 and TRBJ2-3; TRBD1 might be the D (6 bases). Trimming took 5 bases from V and 4 from J, leaving 14 bases between them. The germline V gene has CDR1 SGHRS and CDR2 YFSETQ. CDR3 length: 14 amino acids. CDR3: CASSPTTGSDTQYF. The DNA of the CDR3 is TGCGCCAGCAGTCCGACAACAGGGTCAGATACGCAGTATTTT. Together with reference TRBV5-1 and TRBJ2-3, the CDR3 gives the full variable domain: KAGVTQTPRYLIKTRGQQVTLSCSPISGHRSVSWYQQTPGQGLQFLFEYFSETQRNKGNFPGRFSGRQFSNSRSEMNVSTLELGDSALYLCASSPTTGSDTQYFGPGTRLTVL.

This clone was counted only a few times. V and J are TRBV6-1 and TRBJ1-2; D remains ambiguous. The CDR3 totals 12 residues. Germline V CDR1 and CDR2: MNHNS, SASEGT. V lost 4 bases and J lost 6, with 9 bases in between. Here the CDR3 reads CASSVLGDGYTF. CDR3 bases: TGTGCCAGCAGTGTGCTCGGGGATGGCTACACCTTC.

The chain is built from TRBV9 and TRBJ2-5, with a tentative D call TRBD2 (6 bases). This CDR3 spans 15 amino acids. Trimming stripped 3 bases from V and 3 bases from J, with 15 bases between. CDR1 and CDR2 from the germline V gene are SGDLS and YYNGEE. CDR3 amino acids: CASSADGTPKETQYF. The CDR3 DNA is TGTGCCAGCAGCGCCGACGGGACTCCTAAAGAGACCCAGTACTTC.

This chain joins TRBV10-2 and TRBJ2-1; a possible D gene is TRBD2 (6 bases). This CDR3 contains 18 residues. Trimming removed 6 bases from V and 3 bases from J, with 24 bases in between. The germline CDR1 and CDR2 sequences are WSHSY and SAAADI. The CDR3 bases are TGCGCCAGCAGCCCTGGTGGTAGCGGAGGGGCACACTACAATGAGCAGTTCTTC. Its translation is CASSPGGSGGAHYNEQFF.

J is TRBJ1-6 and V is TRBV5-4; D is possibly TRBD1 (5 bases). The CDR3 consists of 13 residues. Trimming left V 0 bases short and J 9 bases short, with 7 bases between. CDR1 is SGHNT and CDR2 is YYREEE in the germline V gene (reference sequence). CDR3 bases: TGTGCCAGCAGCTTGGGTAGGGGTTCACCCCTCCACTTT. It specifies CASSLGRGSPLHF. The full variable domain, with the rest looked up from reference TRBV5-4 and TRBJ1-6, is ETGVTQSPTHLIKTRGQQVTLRCSSQSGHNTVSWYQQALGQGPQFIFQYYREEENGRGNFPPRFSGLQFPNYSSELNVNALELDDSALYLCASSLGRGSPLHFGNGTRLTVT.

In its sample, this clone was seen once. CDR3 in amino acids: CASRNGGASTGELFF. DNA for the CDR3: TGTGCCAGCAGAAATGGGGGGGCATCCACCGGGGAGCTGTTTTTT. V usage is TRBV7-2 and J usage is TRBJ2-2, with D possibly TRBD2 on 7 matching bases. Trimming removed 6 bases at V and 4 bases at J, with 15 bases between. The V gene's germline CDR1 is SGHTA and CDR2 FQGNSA. The CDR3 contains 15 residues.

The chain recombines TRBV7-9 with TRBJ2-1; TRBD1 aligns across 7 bases. The J segment lost 9 bases and the V segment lost 5 bases, leaving 4 bases of the junction unmatched. CDR1 is SEHNR and CDR2 is FQNEAQ in the germline V gene (reference sequence). The CDR3 spans 12 residues. The CDR3 region is CASSLQGLEQFF. The CDR3 nucleotides are TGTGCCAGCAGCCTACAGGGGCTTGAGCAGTTCTTC.

CDR3 region: CASRGQGAGNYGYTF. The CDR3 DNA sequence: TGTGCCAGCAGGGGACAGGGGGCGGGTAACTATGGCTACACCTTC. V usage is TRBV6-1 and J usage is TRBJ1-2; 12 nucleotides agree with TRBD1. Trimming removed 6 bases from V and 1 base from J; junction bases left unmatched: 3. Per germline, CDR1 MNHNS and CDR2 SASEGT. CDR3 size: 15 residues.

The chain couples TRBV6-5 to TRBJ1-1, with D possibly TRBD1 on 6 matching bases. Trimming pared 4 bases from V and 3 bases from J, leaving 15 bases between. This CDR3 region has 15 residues. The germline V gene has CDR1 MNHEY and CDR2 SVGAGI. This CDR3 reads CASSSATGLDTEAFF. CDR3 nucleotide sequence: TGTGCCAGCAGTTCCGCGACAGGCCTAGACACTGAAGCTTTCTTT.

The V gene is TRBV2, the J gene TRBJ1-3; possibly TRBD1 for D (6 bases). Germline CDR1 is SNHLY and CDR2 is FYNNEI. This CDR3 comprises 14 residues. V lost 7 bases and J lost 0, with 10 bases in between. This chain's CDR3 is CASMQGSSGNTIYF. The DNA of the CDR3 is TGTGCCAGCATGCAGGGGAGCTCTGGAAACACCATATATTTT.

This clone was seen only a few times. The genes are TRBV27 and TRBJ2-2, with 13 bases that match TRBD2. After removal of 7 bases from V and 8 bases from J, the junction contained 10 bases not matched to a gene. In germline, CDR1 is MNHEY, CDR2 SMNVEV (reference sequence). The CDR3 loop spans 16 amino acids. CDR3 DNA: TGTGCCAGCACCTTTGACCGACTAGCGGGAGGTGGGGAGCTGTTTTTT. This gives the protein CASTFDRLAGGGELFF.

This clone was found once. The chain combines TRBV28 with TRBJ2-4; 7 nucleotides match TRBD1. The V gene end was trimmed by 6 bases and the J gene end by 2 bases; junction bases not matched to a gene: 10. This CDR3 has 16 residues. The V gene's germline CDR1 is MDHEN and CDR2 SYDVKM. CDR3 nucleotide sequence: TGTGCCAGCAGCATTCAGGGGGTCGGTCCCAAAAACATTCAGTACTTC. Protein: CASSIQGVGPKNIQYF.

The rearrangement joins TRBV28 to TRBJ1-5, with 7 bases lining up with TRBD1. The germline CDR1 and CDR2 sequences are MDHEN and SYDVKM. The CDR3 is made up of 15 amino acids. J lost 3 bases, V lost 2 bases, and 4 bases had no gene match. The CDR3 bases are TGTGCCAGCAGTTTACCGACAGGGTACAATCAGCCCCAGCATTTT. Its protein is CASSLPTGYNQPQHF.